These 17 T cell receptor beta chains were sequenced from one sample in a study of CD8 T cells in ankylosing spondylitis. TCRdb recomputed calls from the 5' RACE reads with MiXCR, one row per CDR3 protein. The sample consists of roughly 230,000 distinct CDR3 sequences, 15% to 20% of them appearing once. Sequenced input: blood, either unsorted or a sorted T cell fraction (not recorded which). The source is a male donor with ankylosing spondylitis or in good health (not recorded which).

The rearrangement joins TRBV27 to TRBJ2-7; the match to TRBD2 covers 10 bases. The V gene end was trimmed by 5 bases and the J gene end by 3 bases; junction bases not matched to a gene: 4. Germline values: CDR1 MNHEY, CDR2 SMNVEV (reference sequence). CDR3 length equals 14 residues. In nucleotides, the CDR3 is TGTGCCAGCAGTGATAGCGGGAGGAACTACGAGCAGTACTTC. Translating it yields CASSDSGRNYEQYF.

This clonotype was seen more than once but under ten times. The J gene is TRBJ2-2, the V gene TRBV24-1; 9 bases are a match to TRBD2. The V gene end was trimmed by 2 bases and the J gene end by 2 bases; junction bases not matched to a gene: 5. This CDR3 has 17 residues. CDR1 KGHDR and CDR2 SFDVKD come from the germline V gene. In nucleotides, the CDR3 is TGTGCCACCAGTGATTCTAGACTAGCGGATAACACCGGGGAGCTGTTTTTT. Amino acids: CATSDSRLADNTGELFF.

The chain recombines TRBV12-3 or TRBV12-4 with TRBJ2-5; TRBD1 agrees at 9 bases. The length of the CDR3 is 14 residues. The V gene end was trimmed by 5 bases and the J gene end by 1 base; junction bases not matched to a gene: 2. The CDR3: CASSHRGLQETQYF. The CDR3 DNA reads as TGTGCCAGCAGTCACAGGGGGCTCCAAGAGACCCAGTACTTC.

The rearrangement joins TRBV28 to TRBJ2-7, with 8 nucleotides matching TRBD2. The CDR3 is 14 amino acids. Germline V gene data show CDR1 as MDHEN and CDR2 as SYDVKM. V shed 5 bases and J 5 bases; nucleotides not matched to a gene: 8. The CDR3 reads CASSVVSGKNEQYF. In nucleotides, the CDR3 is TGTGCCAGCAGTGTGGTTAGCGGGAAAAACGAGCAGTACTTC.

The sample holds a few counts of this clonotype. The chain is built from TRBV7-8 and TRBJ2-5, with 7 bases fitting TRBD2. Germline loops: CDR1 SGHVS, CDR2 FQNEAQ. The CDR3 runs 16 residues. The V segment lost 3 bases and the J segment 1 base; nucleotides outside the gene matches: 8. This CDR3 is CASSFLAGASQETQYF. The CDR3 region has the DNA TGTGCCAGCAGCTTCCTCGCGGGAGCCTCCCAAGAGACCCAGTACTTC.

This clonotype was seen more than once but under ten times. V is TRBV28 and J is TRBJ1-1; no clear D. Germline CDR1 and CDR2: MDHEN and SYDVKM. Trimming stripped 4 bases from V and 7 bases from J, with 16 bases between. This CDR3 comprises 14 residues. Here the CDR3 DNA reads TGTGCCAGCAGTTCGGTCGGGGAGGACGGTGAAGCTTTCTTT. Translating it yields CASSSVGEDGEAFF.

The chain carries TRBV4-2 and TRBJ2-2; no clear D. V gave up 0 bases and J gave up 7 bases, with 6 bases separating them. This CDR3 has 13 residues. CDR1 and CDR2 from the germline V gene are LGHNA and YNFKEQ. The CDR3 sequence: CASSQEKNGELFF. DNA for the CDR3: TGTGCCAGCAGCCAAGAAAAGAACGGGGAGCTGTTTTTT.

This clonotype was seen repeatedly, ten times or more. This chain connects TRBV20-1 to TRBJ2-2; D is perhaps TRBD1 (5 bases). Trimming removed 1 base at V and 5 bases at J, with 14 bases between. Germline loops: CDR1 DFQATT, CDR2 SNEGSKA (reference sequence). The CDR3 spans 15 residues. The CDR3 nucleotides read TGCAGTGCTAGAGTTCGGCAGGGTGCGACCGGGGAGCTGTTTTTT. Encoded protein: CSARVRQGATGELFF.

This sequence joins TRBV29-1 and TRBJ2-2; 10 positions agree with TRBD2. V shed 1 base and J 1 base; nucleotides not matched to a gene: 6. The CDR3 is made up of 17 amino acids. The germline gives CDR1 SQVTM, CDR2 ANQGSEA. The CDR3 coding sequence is TGCAGCGTTGAAGGTTCCCTAGCGGGAGTGAACACCGGGGAGCTGTTTTTT. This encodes CSVEGSLAGVNTGELFF.

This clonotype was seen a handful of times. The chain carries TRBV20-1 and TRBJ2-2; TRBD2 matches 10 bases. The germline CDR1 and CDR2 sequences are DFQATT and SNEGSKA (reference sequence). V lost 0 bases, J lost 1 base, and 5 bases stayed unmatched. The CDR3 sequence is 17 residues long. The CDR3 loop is CSARESGRALNTGELFF. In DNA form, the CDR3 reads TGCAGTGCTAGAGAGAGCGGGAGGGCCTTGAACACCGGGGAGCTGTTTTTT.

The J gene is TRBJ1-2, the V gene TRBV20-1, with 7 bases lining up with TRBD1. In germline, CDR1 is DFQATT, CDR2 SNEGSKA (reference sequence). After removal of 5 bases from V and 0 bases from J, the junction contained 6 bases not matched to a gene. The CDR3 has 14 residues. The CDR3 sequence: CSAVGTDTNYGYTF. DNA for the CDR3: TGCAGTGCTGTCGGGACAGATACTAACTATGGCTACACCTTC.

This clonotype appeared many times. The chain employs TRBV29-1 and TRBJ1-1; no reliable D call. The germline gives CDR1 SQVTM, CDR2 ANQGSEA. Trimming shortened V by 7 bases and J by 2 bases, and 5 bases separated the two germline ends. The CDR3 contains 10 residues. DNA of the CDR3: TGCAGCGCTATAAACACTGAAGCTTTCTTT. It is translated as CSAINTEAFF.

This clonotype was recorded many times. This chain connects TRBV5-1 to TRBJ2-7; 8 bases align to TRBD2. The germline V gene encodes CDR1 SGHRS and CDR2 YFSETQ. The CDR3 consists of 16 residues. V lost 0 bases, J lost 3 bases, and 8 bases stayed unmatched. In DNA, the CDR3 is TGCGCCAGCAGCTTGGGGTCGCCTAGCGGGCTCTACGAGCAGTACTTC. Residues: CASSLGSPSGLYEQYF.

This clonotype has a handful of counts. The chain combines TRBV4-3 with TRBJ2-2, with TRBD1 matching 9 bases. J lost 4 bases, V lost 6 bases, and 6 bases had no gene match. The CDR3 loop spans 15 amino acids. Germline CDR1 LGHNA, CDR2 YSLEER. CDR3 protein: CASSPTGGGTGELFF. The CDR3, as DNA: TGCGCCAGCAGTCCCACAGGGGGCGGCACCGGGGAGCTGTTTTTT.

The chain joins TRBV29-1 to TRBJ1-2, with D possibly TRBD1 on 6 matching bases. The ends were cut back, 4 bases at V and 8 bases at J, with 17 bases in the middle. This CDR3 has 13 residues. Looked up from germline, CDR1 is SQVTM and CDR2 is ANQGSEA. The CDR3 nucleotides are TGCAGCGTTGTAAGAGGGGGAGACGGAGGCTACACCTTC. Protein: CSVVRGGDGGYTF.

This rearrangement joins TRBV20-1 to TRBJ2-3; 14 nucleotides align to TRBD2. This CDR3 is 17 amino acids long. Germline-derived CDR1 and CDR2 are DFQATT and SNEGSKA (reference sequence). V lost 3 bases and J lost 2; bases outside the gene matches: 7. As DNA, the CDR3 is TGCAGTGCTAGGACTAGCGGGAGGGCCACCAACACAGATACGCAGTATTTT. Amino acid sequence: CSARTSGRATNTDTQYF.

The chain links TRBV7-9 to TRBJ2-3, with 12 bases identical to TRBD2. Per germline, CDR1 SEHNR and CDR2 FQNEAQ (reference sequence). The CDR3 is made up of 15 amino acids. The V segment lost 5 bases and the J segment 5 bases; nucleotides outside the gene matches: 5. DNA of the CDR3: TGTGCCAGCAGCATGACTAGCGGGAGTTTAGATACGCAGTATTTT. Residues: CASSMTSGSLDTQYF.